What follows are 30 T cell receptor beta chains derived from one specimen sequenced in a study of vaccination effects on CD4 cells after COVID-19 (dated by TCRdb to about 2022). Their antigen targets remain unknown. In the ViraFEST assay, PBMC were stimulated with viral peptide pools, and TCR sequencing was then used to find antigen-specific CD4+ T cell clonotypes based on their expansion. After less than eleven days of culture, CD4+ T cells were isolated with the EasySep CD4+ T cell isolation kit. Negative nucleocapsid antibody results before and after vaccination confirmed that the healthy vaccine recipients had no prior SARS-CoV-2 infection. Library preparation was by the immunoSEQ multiplex PCR assay. TCRdb re-hosts the immuneACCESS table, in-frame sequences only. Its copies lack some clones; in the studies checked, an unresolved V gene accounts for under half of them, and the cause for the rest is not known. This sample holds 65,000 or so clones; roughly three quarters were observed only once. Together, the top ten hold around 2.8% of the sample.

The sequencing here drew on CD4+ T cells from PBMCs cultured with HCoV-NL63 spike peptides, taken before COVID-19 vaccination. The sample's cell subset or site label is to be understood as: HCoV-NL63 spike overlapping peptide pool stimulation. The receptors were sampled from a human donor who received a COVID-19 vaccine.

V usage is TRBV5-5 and J usage is TRBJ2-3; 10 bases match TRBD2. The V and J ends lost 6 bases and 4 bases, in that order; junction bases with no gene match: 14. This CDR3 has 17 residues. Germline lookup yields CDR1 SGHKS and CDR2 YYEKEE (reference sequence). The CDR3 loop reads CASNIIPIAGGPDTQYF. CDR3 in DNA: TGTGCCAGCAACATTATCCCTATAGCGGGGGGACCAGATACGCAGTATTTT.

This clone was seen only once. This chain joins TRBV6-6 and TRBJ2-7, with 9 nucleotides matching TRBD1. With V trimmed by 6 bases and J by 0 bases, 9 bases remained unmatched. CDR1 and CDR2 from the germline V gene are MNHNY and SVGAGI (reference sequence). CDR3 size: 16 residues. The CDR3 DNA reads as TGTGCCAGCAGCCTCCGCTTGGGACAGGGCTCCTACGAGCAGTACGTC. It yields the protein CASSLRLGQGSYEQYV.

This clone turned up a few times. The J gene is TRBJ1-1, the V gene TRBV4-3; possible D gene TRBD1, 6 bases. V was pared by 4 bases and J by 6 bases, with 18 bases between. Germline V gene sequence: CDR1 LGHNA, CDR2 YSLEER. CDR3 length: 15 residues. Here the CDR3 DNA reads TGCGCCAGCAGCCCACAGGGATGGGGAAACGCTGAAGCTTTCTTT. The encoded protein is CASSPQGWGNAEAFF.

The chain recombines TRBV7-9 with TRBJ1-4, with 7 nucleotides matching TRBD1. The CDR3 length is 13 residues. The ends lost 5 bases at V and 3 bases at J; junction bases unmatched: 0. The germline gives CDR1 SEHNR, CDR2 FQNEAQ (reference sequence). The CDR3 is CASSGTANEKLFF. In DNA form, the CDR3 reads TGTGCCAGCAGCGGGACAGCTAATGAAAAACTGTTTTTT.

This chain connects TRBV19 to TRBJ2-2; 9 positions match TRBD1. The CDR3 is 15 amino acids. Germline CDR1 reads LNHDA; CDR2 reads SQIVND (reference sequence). After removal of 7 bases from V and 0 bases from J, the junction contained 3 bases not matched to a gene. CDR3 nucleotide sequence: TGTGCCAGTAAGGGACAGGGTGCGAACACCGGGGAGCTGTTTTTT. Translated: CASKGQGANTGELFF.

This rearrangement joins TRBV19 to TRBJ2-5; 12 positions match TRBD2. Germline CDR1 is LNHDA and CDR2 is SQIVND (reference sequence). The J segment lost 0 bases and the V segment lost 5 bases, leaving 7 bases of the junction unmatched. This CDR3 is built from 17 residues. Here the CDR3 reads CASSRGRLAGDQETQYF. For the CDR3, the DNA is TGTGCCAGTAGTCGAGGGAGACTAGCGGGGGACCAAGAGACCCAGTACTTC.

Details on this clone: Additional DNA sequences in this sample encode the identical CDR3. This sequence joins TRBV5-1 and TRBJ1-4; TRBD1 matches 11 bases. J was trimmed by 8 bases and V by 4 bases; bases with no gene match: 4. The CDR3 is 14 residues long. Germline-derived CDR1 and CDR2 are SGHRS and YFSETQ. This CDR3 is CASSTGTGGEKLFF. CDR3 in DNA: TGCGCCAGCAGCACCGGGACAGGGGGAGAAAAACTGTTTTTT.

CDR3 region: CASRSTGGIGNTIYF. The CDR3 DNA sequence: TGTGCCAGCAGGTCGACAGGGGGCATTGGAAACACCATATATTTT. V and J are TRBV6-5 and TRBJ1-3, with 10 nucleotides matching TRBD1. CDR3 length: 15 amino acids. V lost 6 bases to trimming and J lost 3 bases; unmatched junction nucleotides: 5. Looked up from germline, CDR1 is MNHEY and CDR2 is SVGAGI.

This clone was recorded a few times. V gene TRBV30 combines with J gene TRBJ2-2; 7 nucleotides match TRBD2. CDR3 size: 15 residues. Germline V gene sequence: CDR1 GTSNPN, CDR2 SVGIG (reference sequence). V dropped 2 bases and J dropped 0; count of bases not matched to a gene: 3. The CDR3 is CAWSLSGANTGELFF. The CDR3, as DNA: TGTGCCTGGAGTTTAAGCGGGGCGAACACCGGGGAGCTGTTTTTT.

The chain is built from TRBV18 and TRBJ2-3; 10 nucleotides match TRBD1. The CDR3 loop spans 14 amino acids. CDR1 is KGHSH and CDR2 is LQKENI in the germline V gene. V shed 4 bases, J shed 4 bases, and the junction held 2 bases outside the gene matches. CDR3 in amino acids: CASSRGTGADTQYF. CDR3 in DNA: TGTGCCAGCTCACGGGGGACAGGGGCAGATACGCAGTATTTT.

CDR3 region: CASSSNRGQGTEAFF. CDR3 nucleotides: TGTGCCAGCTCATCAAACAGGGGGCAAGGGACTGAAGCTTTCTTT. V and J are TRBV18 and TRBJ1-1; 9 bases match TRBD1. The CDR3 is 15 amino acids. Germline V gene lookup returns CDR1 KGHSH and CDR2 LQKENI. The V segment lost 5 bases and the J segment 5 bases; nucleotides outside the gene matches: 9.

The J gene is TRBJ2-7, the V gene TRBV4-3; D gene ambiguous. The germline CDR1 and CDR2 sequences are LGHNA and YSLEER. V lost 3 bases and J lost 4, with 4 bases in between. The length of the CDR3 is 11 residues. CDR3 residues: CASSHEYEQYV. The CDR3 region has the DNA TGCGCCAGCAGCCACGAGTACGAGCAGTACGTC.

This chain uses TRBV19 with TRBJ1-2; perhaps TRBD1 as D (5 bases). Germline CDR1 reads LNHDA; CDR2 reads SQIVND (reference sequence). The length of the CDR3 is 11 residues. Deletions cut 5 bases from V and 8 bases from J, with 9 bases between. This chain's CDR3 is CASSSRVGYTF. CDR3 sequence (DNA): TGTGCCAGTAGTTCCAGGGTCGGCTACACCTTC.

DNA for the CDR3: TGTGCCAGCAGCTCAGGGGGCCTGAACTATGGCTACACCTTC. It encodes CASSSGGLNYGYTF. The chain links TRBV28 to TRBJ1-2; 8 bases agree with TRBD1. The germline CDR1 and CDR2 sequences are MDHEN and SYDVKM. The length of the CDR3 is 14 residues. J lost 2 bases, V lost 6 bases, and 5 bases had no gene match.

For this clone: Different DNA sequences within this sample yield the same CDR3. J is TRBJ2-7 and V is TRBV2; TRBD1 matches 8 bases. The CDR3 totals 14 residues. In germline, CDR1 is SNHLY, CDR2 FYNNEI. Trimming at V came to 6 bases and at J to 2 bases, leaving 6 bases not matched to a gene. Here the CDR3 reads CASSGQGAPYEQYV. The CDR3 DNA follows: TGTGCCAGCAGCGGTCAGGGGGCCCCCTACGAGCAGTACGTC.

This clone was observed a handful of times. The chain uses TRBV5-1 and TRBJ1-5, with D possibly TRBD1 on 6 matching bases. Trimming cost V 0 bases and J 3 bases, with 10 bases left between them. Germline CDR1 is SGHRS and CDR2 is YFSETQ. The CDR3 covers 15 residues. The CDR3 reads CASSLEGGINQPQHF. The CDR3 nucleotides are TGCGCCAGCAGCTTGGAGGGGGGGATCAATCAGCCCCAGCATTTT. Variable domain in full (rest from reference TRBV5-1 and TRBJ1-5): KAGVTQTPRYLIKTRGQQVTLSCSPISGHRSVSWYQQTPGQGLQFLFEYFSETQRNKGNFPGRFSGRQFSNSRSEMNVSTLELGDSALYLCASSLEGGINQPQHFGDGTRLSIL.

The chain is built from TRBV18 and TRBJ1-1, with TRBD1 matching 7 bases. The J segment lost 4 bases and the V segment lost 0 bases, leaving 11 bases of the junction unmatched. Germline lookup yields CDR1 KGHSH and CDR2 LQKENI. The CDR3 runs to 17 residues. The CDR3 DNA reads TGTGCCAGCTCACCACCGTCAGGGGGACGGCAGATCACTGAAGCTTTCTTT. The encoded protein is CASSPPSGGRQITEAFF.

The V gene is TRBV6-6, the J gene TRBJ2-2, with a weak D call TRBD2 (6 bases). Looked up from germline, CDR1 is MNHNY and CDR2 is SVGAGI (reference sequence). V lost 10 bases and J 4 bases, leaving 10 bases between the germline ends. The length of the CDR3 is 12 residues. The CDR3 bases are TGTGCCAATCAGGGAGGCACCGGGGAGCTGTTTTTT. It is translated as CANQGGTGELFF.

The chain is built from TRBV4-1 and TRBJ2-7; TRBD2 might be the D (6 bases). Per the germline V gene, CDR1 is MGHRA and CDR2 is YSYEKL. V lost 4 bases, J lost 4 bases, and 14 bases lay in between. The CDR3 loop spans 14 amino acids. The CDR3 bases are TGCGCCAGCAGCCGCCCCGGGGGACCTTACGAGCAGTACGTC. It codes for CASSRPGGPYEQYV.

V and J are TRBV7-6 and TRBJ2-6, with D perhaps assigned TRBD1 or TRBD2 (7 bases each). The CDR3 is 18 amino acids. V was pared by 4 bases and J by 0 bases, with 16 bases between. The V gene's germline CDR1 is SGHVS and CDR2 FNYEAQ. The CDR3 loop reads CASSSREGANSGANVLTF. The CDR3 nucleotides are TGTGCCAGCAGCTCCAGGGAGGGGGCCAACTCTGGGGCCAACGTCCTGACTTTC. Variable domain in full (rest from reference TRBV7-6 and TRBJ2-6): GAGVSQSPRYKVTKRGQDVALRCDPISGHVSLYWYRQALGQGPEFLTYFNYEAQQDKSGLPNDRFSAERPEGSISTLTIQRTEQRDSAMYRCASSSREGANSGANVLTFGAGSRLTVL.

The chain combines TRBV14 with TRBJ2-6, with no clear D. The CDR3 contains 15 residues. Trimming cost V 8 bases and J 0 bases, with 11 bases left between them. Germline V gene lookup returns CDR1 SGHDN and CDR2 FVKESK. The CDR3 spells CASGRGVSGANVLTF. In DNA form, the CDR3 reads TGTGCCAGCGGCCGTGGAGTCTCTGGGGCCAACGTCCTGACTTTC.

The chain uses TRBV28 and TRBJ1-5, with 7 nucleotides matching TRBD1. The CDR3 runs 15 residues. CDR1 is MDHEN and CDR2 is SYDVKM in the germline V gene. V lost 7 bases and J lost 7; bases outside the gene matches: 13. The CDR3 loop reads CASIMIPQGNQPQHF. In DNA, the CDR3 is TGTGCCAGCATCATGATCCCACAGGGGAACCAGCCCCAGCATTTT.

The chain recombines TRBV4-2 with TRBJ1-1; possible D gene TRBD1, 5 bases. The length of the CDR3 is 17 residues. Germline loops: CDR1 LGHNA, CDR2 YNFKEQ. The V gene lost 0 bases and the J gene lost 4 bases, with 18 bases spanning the gap. In DNA, the CDR3 is TGTGCCAGCAGCCAAGATCGTCCAGGGAATATTGGCACTGAAGCTTTCTTT. Its translation is CASSQDRPGNIGTEAFF.

This clone appeared a few times. The rearrangement links TRBV10-3 to TRBJ1-2; D unresolved. CDR3 size: 13 residues. The germline V and J ends were trimmed by 1 base and 8 bases, with 11 bases remaining between them. Germline lookup yields CDR1 ENHRY and CDR2 SYGVKD. DNA for the CDR3: TGTGCCATCAGTGAGTTTGGGGAGCGGGGCTACACCTTC. Translation: CAISEFGERGYTF.

This chain uses TRBV12-5 with TRBJ2-5; TRBD2 might be the D (5 bases). CDR3 size: 13 residues. The V end lost 3 bases, the J end lost 4 bases, and 9 bases lay between the germline ends. Per germline, CDR1 LGHNT and CDR2 FRNRAP. In DNA form, the CDR3 reads TGTGCTAGTGGTTTCGGGGTTCTAGAGACCCAGTACTTC. Translated, it gives CASGFGVLETQYF.

V usage is TRBV12-5 and J usage is TRBJ1-5; D call uncertain. The CDR3 is made up of 17 amino acids. The V gene's germline CDR1 is LGHNT and CDR2 FRNRAP. V lost 0 bases and J 0 bases, leaving 12 bases between the germline ends. The chain's CDR3 is CASGLVSPDGSNQPQHF. CDR3 sequence (DNA): TGTGCTAGTGGTTTGGTTTCGCCGGACGGTAGCAATCAGCCCCAGCATTTT.

This clone occurred a few times. The CDR3 region is CASSQGGQAYSNQPQHF. CDR3 bases: TGTGCCAGCTCACAGGGAGGACAGGCGTATAGCAATCAGCCCCAGCATTTT. The gene calls are TRBV18 and TRBJ1-5, with 7 bases matching TRBD1. The V gene's germline CDR1 is KGHSH and CDR2 LQKENI. Trimming cost V 4 bases and J 0 bases; bases outside gene matches: 9. There are 17 residues in the CDR3.

The rearrangement uses TRBV18 and TRBJ1-1; perhaps TRBD1 as D (5 bases). The germline V gene encodes CDR1 KGHSH and CDR2 LQKENI. The CDR3 runs to 13 residues. V was trimmed by 5 bases and J by 1 base, leaving 8 bases between them. This CDR3 reads CASSYTGNTEAFF. The CDR3 DNA is TGTGCCAGCTCATACACAGGGAACACTGAAGCTTTCTTT.

The chain combines TRBV5-1 with TRBJ2-1; 10 positions match TRBD1. The CDR3 extends over 15 amino acids. Trimming took 5 bases from V and 9 from J; bases not matched to a gene: 11. The germline V gene has CDR1 SGHRS and CDR2 YFSETQ. CDR3: CASSQTGGVSGEQFF. CDR3 DNA: TGCGCCAGCAGTCAGACAGGGGGCGTTTCCGGTGAGCAGTTCTTC.

This chain joins TRBV4-1 and TRBJ2-6, with unresolved D. The germline V and J ends were trimmed by 1 base and 1 base, with 17 bases remaining between them. This CDR3 is 19 amino acids long. Germline values: CDR1 MGHRA, CDR2 YSYEKL. The CDR3 loop is CASSQVLISILSGANVLTF. CDR3 nucleotides: TGCGCCAGCAGCCAAGTACTGATTAGTATCCTTTCTGGGGCCAACGTCCTGACTTTC.